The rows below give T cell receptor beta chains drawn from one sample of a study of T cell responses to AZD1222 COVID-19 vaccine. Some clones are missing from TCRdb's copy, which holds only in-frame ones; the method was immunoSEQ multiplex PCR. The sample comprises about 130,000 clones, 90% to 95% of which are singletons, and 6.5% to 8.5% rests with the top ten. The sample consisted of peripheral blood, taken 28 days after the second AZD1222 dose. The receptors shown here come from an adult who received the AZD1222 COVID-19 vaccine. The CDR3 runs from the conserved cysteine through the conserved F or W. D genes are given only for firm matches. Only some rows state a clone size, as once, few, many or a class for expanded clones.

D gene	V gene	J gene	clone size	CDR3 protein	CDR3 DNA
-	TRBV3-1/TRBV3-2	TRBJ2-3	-	CASSQYAGTQYF	TGTGCCAGCAGCCAATACGCGGGTACGCAGTATTTT
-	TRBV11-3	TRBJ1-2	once	CASSLGSYGYTF	TGTGCCAGCAGCTTGGGAAGCTATGGCTACACCTTC
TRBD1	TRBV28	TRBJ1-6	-	CASSFLDRGRGSLHF	TGTGCCAGCAGTTTCCTCGACAGGGGGCGAGGATCCCTCCACTTT
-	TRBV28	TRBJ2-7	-	CASSPQGSYEQYF	TGTGCCAGCAGTCCCCAGGGATCCTACGAGCAGTACTTC
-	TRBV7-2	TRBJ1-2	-	CASSSQQNNYGYTF	TGTGCCAGCAGCTCGCAACAGAATAACTATGGCTACACCTTC
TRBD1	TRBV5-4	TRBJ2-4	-	CASSRDSQGTQYF	TGTGCCAGCAGCCGGGACAGCCAGGGGACTCAGTACTTC
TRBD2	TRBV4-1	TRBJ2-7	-	CASSQSDTSGDSTLQYF	TGCGCCAGCAGCCAATCGGACACTAGCGGAGACTCTACTCTGCAGTACTTC
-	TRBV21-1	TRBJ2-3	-	CASNPGLALITDTQYF	TGTGCCAGCAACCCGGGACTAGCACTGATCACAGATACGCAGTATTTT
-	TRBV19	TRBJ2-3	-	CASVHGDTQYF	TGTGCCAGTGTACATGGAGATACGCAGTATTTT
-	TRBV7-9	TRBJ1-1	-	CASELLWDTEAFF	TGTGCCAGTGAGTTACTGTGGGACACTGAAGCTTTCTTT
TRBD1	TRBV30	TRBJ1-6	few	CAWSPDRVNSPLHF	TGTGCCTGGAGCCCGGACAGGGTGAATTCACCCCTCCACTTT
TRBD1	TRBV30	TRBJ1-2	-	CAWSDPIPRTGSGYTF	TGTGCCTGGAGTGACCCCATTCCCCGGACAGGGAGTGGCTACACCTTC
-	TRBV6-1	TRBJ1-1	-	CASSEVRDSAFF	TGTGCCAGCAGTGAAGTCAGGGACTCTGCTTTCTTT
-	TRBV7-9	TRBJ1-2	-	CASSLTTGHYGYTF	TGTGCCAGCAGCTTAACGACGGGACACTATGGCTACACCTTC
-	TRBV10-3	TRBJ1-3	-	CAIQRQGTGNTIYF	TGTGCCATCCAACGCCAGGGGACTGGAAACACCATATATTTT
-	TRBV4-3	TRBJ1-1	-	CASSPTHLNTEAFF	TGCGCCAGCAGCCCGACTCATTTGAACACTGAAGCTTTCTTT
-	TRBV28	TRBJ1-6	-	CASSLIRAPGSPLHF	TGTGCCAGCAGTTTAATCAGGGCCCCAGGTTCACCCCTCCACTTT
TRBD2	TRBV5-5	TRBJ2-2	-	CASSLVSGGASTGELFF	TGTGCCAGCAGCTTGGTTAGCGGGGGGGCGAGCACCGGGGAGCTGTTTTTT
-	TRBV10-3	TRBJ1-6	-	CAISGLGQGSSPLHF	TGTGCCATCAGTGGCCTTGGGCAGGGATCCTCACCCCTCCACTTT
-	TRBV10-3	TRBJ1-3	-	CAIIRDAGEGTIYF	TGTGCCATCATTCGGGACGCCGGAGAAGGCACCATATATTTT
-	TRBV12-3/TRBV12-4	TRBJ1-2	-	CASRQLRDFGYTF	TGTGCCAGCAGACAGCTCAGGGATTTCGGCTACACCTTC
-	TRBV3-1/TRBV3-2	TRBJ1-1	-	CASSPMGGNTEAFF	TGTGCCAGCAGCCCTATGGGTGGGAACACTGAAGCTTTCTTT
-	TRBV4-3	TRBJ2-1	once	CASSQEGSVEEQFF	TGCGCCAGCAGCCAGGAGGGCTCAGTAGAAGAGCAGTTCTTC
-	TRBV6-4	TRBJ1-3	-	CAIAGGDTIYF	TGTGCCATCGCTGGTGGTGACACCATATATTTT
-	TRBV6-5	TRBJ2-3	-	CASTRSQALDTQYF	TGTGCCAGCACCCGATCCCAGGCTCTAGATACGCAGTATTTT
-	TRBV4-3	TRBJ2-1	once	CASSQAEAGGNEQFF	TGCGCCAGCAGTCAAGCTGAAGCTGGGGGCAATGAGCAGTTCTTC
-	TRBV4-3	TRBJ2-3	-	CASSQAAGRGRTDTQYF	TGCGCCAGCAGCCAAGCGGCGGGAAGGGGACGCACAGATACGCAGTATTTT
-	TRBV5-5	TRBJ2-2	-	CASSPERVNTGELFF	TGTGCCAGCAGCCCCGAAAGGGTGAACACCGGGGAGCTGTTTTTT
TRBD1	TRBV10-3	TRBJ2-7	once	CAISDLDRGFDEQYF	TGTGCCATCAGTGATTTGGACAGGGGATTTGACGAGCAGTACTTC
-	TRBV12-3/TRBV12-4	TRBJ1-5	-	CASRGSNQPQHF	TGTGCCAGCAGGGGGAGTAATCAGCCCCAGCATTTT
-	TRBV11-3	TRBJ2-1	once	CASTKRGGDAPLYNEQFF	TGTGCCAGCACCAAACGAGGTGGGGACGCACCGTTATACAATGAGCAGTTCTTC